These T cell receptor beta chains were read from a single sample in a study of blood T cell repertoires in COVID-19. TCRdb's table, derived via immunoSEQ multiplex PCR, lists solely in-frame clones and lacks some. The sample consists of 150,000 to 250,000 clones, roughly 87% of them appearing once. Specimen: PBMCs or T cells enriched from blood (not recorded which). These receptors were taken from a woman aged 25 to 39 who had recovered from COVID-19. Each CDR3 is given with its conserved first and last residue. D genes are given only for firm matches. Rows may omit the clone size; those that give it use once, few, many or a size class.

clone size: NA; J gene: TRBJ1-3; V gene: TRBV5-1; D gene: NA; CDR3 protein: CASSLEGPGGNTIYF; CDR3 DNA: TGCGCCAGCAGCTTGGAGGGGCCAGGTGGAAACACCATATATTTT
clone size: NA; J gene: TRBJ1-5; V gene: TRBV19; D gene: TRBD1; CDR3 protein: CASRKQGGIHF; CDR3 DNA: TGTGCCAGTAGGAAGCAGGGGGGTATCCATTTT
clone size: NA; J gene: TRBJ1-3; V gene: TRBV3-1/TRBV3-2; D gene: TRBD1; CDR3 protein: CASSQVGTGVNTIYF; CDR3 DNA: TGTGCCAGCAGCCAAGTTGGGACAGGGGTAAACACCATATATTTT
clone size: NA; J gene: TRBJ2-5; V gene: TRBV15; D gene: NA; CDR3 protein: CATSRGRVGVVEETQYF; CDR3 DNA: TGTGCCACCAGCAGAGGACGTGTGGGAGTGGTGGAAGAGACCCAGTACTTC
clone size: NA; J gene: TRBJ2-1; V gene: TRBV4-3; D gene: TRBD2; CDR3 protein: CASSHRLAGWDEQFF; CDR3 DNA: TGCGCCAGCAGCCACCGACTAGCGGGGTGGGATGAGCAGTTCTTC
clone size: NA; J gene: TRBJ1-1; V gene: TRBV7-2; D gene: NA; CDR3 protein: CASSLTGMNTEAFF; CDR3 DNA: TGTGCCAGCAGCTTAACAGGCATGAACACTGAAGCTTTCTTT
clone size: few; J gene: TRBJ2-3; V gene: TRBV2; D gene: TRBD1; CDR3 protein: CASSVEGQVDTQYF; CDR3 DNA: TGTGCCAGCAGTGTGGAGGGACAGGTAGATACGCAGTATTTT
clone size: NA; J gene: TRBJ1-4; V gene: TRBV28; D gene: TRBD1; CDR3 protein: CASTRTGTGSEKLFF; CDR3 DNA: TGTGCCAGCACCCGAACCGGGACAGGGTCTGAAAAACTGTTTTTT
clone size: once; J gene: TRBJ2-1; V gene: TRBV4-2; D gene: NA; CDR3 protein: CASSQDVSSNNEQFF; CDR3 DNA: TGTGCCAGCAGCCAAGATGTATCCAGTAACAATGAGCAGTTCTTC
clone size: once; J gene: TRBJ2-5; V gene: TRBV19; D gene: NA; CDR3 protein: CASSTPGGQGSQETQYF; CDR3 DNA: TGTGCCAGTAGTACCCCAGGCGGCCAAGGGAGCCAAGAGACCCAGTACTTC
clone size: NA; J gene: TRBJ1-2; V gene: TRBV18; D gene: NA; CDR3 protein: CASSPTQVPIFNYGYTF; CDR3 DNA: TGTGCCAGCTCACCCACCCAGGTTCCAATATTTAACTATGGCTACACCTTC
clone size: NA; J gene: TRBJ1-2; V gene: TRBV12-5; D gene: TRBD1; CDR3 protein: CASAPGQAYYGYTF; CDR3 DNA: TGTGCTAGTGCCCCGGGACAGGCTTACTATGGCTACACCTTC
clone size: once; J gene: TRBJ1-3; V gene: TRBV4-3; D gene: NA; CDR3 protein: CASSLQDSGNTIYF; CDR3 DNA: TGCGCCAGCAGCCTACAGGACTCTGGAAACACCATATATTTT
clone size: NA; J gene: TRBJ1-2; V gene: TRBV19; D gene: TRBD1; CDR3 protein: CASSLADRGRRGYTF; CDR3 DNA: TGTGCCAGTAGTCTCGCTGACAGGGGAAGACGGGGCTACACCTTC
clone size: NA; J gene: TRBJ1-2; V gene: TRBV5-4; D gene: NA; CDR3 protein: CASSSGKANYGYTF; CDR3 DNA: TGTGCCAGCAGCTCAGGAAAAGCTAACTATGGCTACACCTTC
clone size: few; J gene: TRBJ2-5; V gene: TRBV25-1; D gene: TRBD1; CDR3 protein: CASGQGETQYF; CDR3 DNA: TGTGCCTCCGGACAGGGAGAGACCCAGTACTTC
clone size: few; J gene: TRBJ1-5; V gene: TRBV7-9; D gene: TRBD1; CDR3 protein: CASSGDRGPSPQHF; CDR3 DNA: TGTGCCAGCAGCGGAGACAGGGGACCATCGCCCCAGCATTTT
clone size: NA; J gene: TRBJ1-3; V gene: TRBV7-8; D gene: NA; CDR3 protein: CASSLVPGSGNTIYF; CDR3 DNA: TGTGCCAGCAGCTTAGTTCCAGGCTCTGGAAACACCATATATTTT
clone size: NA; J gene: TRBJ2-2; V gene: TRBV19; D gene: NA; CDR3 protein: CASSPGGMNTGELFF; CDR3 DNA: TGTGCCAGTAGTCCGGGCGGGATGAACACCGGGGAGCTGTTTTTT
clone size: NA; J gene: TRBJ2-7; V gene: TRBV24-1; D gene: NA; CDR3 protein: CATSDLGSKNSYEQYF; CDR3 DNA: TGTGCCACCAGTGATTTGGGCTCAAAGAACTCCTACGAGCAGTACTTC
clone size: NA; J gene: TRBJ2-2; V gene: TRBV5-1; D gene: NA; CDR3 protein: CASRIDGGLQLYGLFF; CDR3 DNA: TGCGCCAGCAGGATCGACGGGGGGCTACAGTTATATGGGCTGTTTTTT
clone size: NA; J gene: TRBJ2-1; V gene: TRBV9; D gene: TRBD2; CDR3 protein: CASSVQTLAGEDNEQFF; CDR3 DNA: TGTGCCAGCAGCGTCCAAACCCTAGCGGGAGAGGACAATGAGCAGTTCTTC
clone size: NA; J gene: TRBJ1-4; V gene: TRBV5-6; D gene: TRBD1; CDR3 protein: CASSGTGTGEKLFF; CDR3 DNA: TGTGCCAGCAGCGGGACAGGGACGGGTGAAAAACTGTTTTTT
clone size: NA; J gene: TRBJ2-2; V gene: TRBV5-6; D gene: TRBD2; CDR3 protein: CASSPPPSGDTGELFF; CDR3 DNA: TGTGCCAGCAGTCCACCCCCCAGCGGGGACACCGGGGAGCTGTTTTTT
clone size: NA; J gene: TRBJ1-2; V gene: TRBV7-2; D gene: TRBD1; CDR3 protein: CASSQRQGGDYGYTF; CDR3 DNA: TGTGCCAGCAGCCAACGACAGGGGGGAGACTATGGCTACACCTTC
clone size: NA; J gene: TRBJ1-1; V gene: TRBV27; D gene: TRBD1; CDR3 protein: CASSLRGTGGALGAFF; CDR3 DNA: TGTGCCAGCAGTTTAAGGGGGACAGGGGGGGCACTTGGAGCTTTCTTT
clone size: NA; J gene: TRBJ2-3; V gene: TRBV7-3; D gene: NA; CDR3 protein: CASSGTFTDTQYF; CDR3 DNA: TGTGCCAGCAGCGGGACTTTCACAGATACGCAGTATTTT
clone size: once; J gene: TRBJ1-4; V gene: TRBV6-5; D gene: TRBD1; CDR3 protein: CASSTTGGREKLFF; CDR3 DNA: TGTGCCAGCAGCACCACAGGGGGCAGGGAAAAACTGTTTTTT
clone size: NA; J gene: TRBJ2-1; V gene: TRBV19; D gene: TRBD1; CDR3 protein: CASKWGQGSNEQFF; CDR3 DNA: TGTGCCAGTAAGTGGGGACAGGGTTCCAATGAGCAGTTCTTC
clone size: NA; J gene: TRBJ2-2; V gene: TRBV7-2; D gene: TRBD2; CDR3 protein: CASSRHSGGNTGELFF; CDR3 DNA: TGTGCCAGCAGCCGCCATAGCGGGGGGAACACCGGGGAGCTGTTTTTT
clone size: NA; J gene: TRBJ1-6; V gene: TRBV2; D gene: TRBD1; CDR3 protein: CATGQGNSPLHF; CDR3 DNA: TGTGCCACAGGACAGGGTAATTCACCCCTCCACTTT
clone size: NA; J gene: TRBJ2-7; V gene: TRBV27; D gene: TRBD1; CDR3 protein: CASSLALLQGRHYEQYF; CDR3 DNA: TGTGCCAGCAGTTTAGCCCTCCTACAGGGGCGCCATTACGAGCAGTACTTC
clone size: NA; J gene: TRBJ1-1; V gene: TRBV10-3; D gene: TRBD1; CDR3 protein: CAISANQGENTEAFF; CDR3 DNA: TGTGCCATCAGTGCGAACCAGGGGGAAAACACTGAAGCTTTCTTT
clone size: NA; J gene: TRBJ2-1; V gene: TRBV28; D gene: TRBD1; CDR3 protein: CASSTGTDSFEQFF; CDR3 DNA: TGTGCCAGCAGTACCGGGACAGACTCTTTCGAGCAGTTCTTC
clone size: NA; J gene: TRBJ1-1; V gene: TRBV5-1; D gene: NA; CDR3 protein: CASSFEGGREAFF; CDR3 DNA: TGCGCCAGCAGCTTTGAGGGGGGGCGCGAAGCTTTCTTT
clone size: NA; J gene: TRBJ2-7; V gene: TRBV24-1; D gene: TRBD2; CDR3 protein: CATSAGGSAYEQYF; CDR3 DNA: TGTGCCACCAGTGCAGGCGGGAGCGCCTACGAGCAGTACTTC
clone size: NA; J gene: TRBJ2-7; V gene: TRBV6-5; D gene: TRBD1; CDR3 protein: CASEGPGQRSYEQYF; CDR3 DNA: TGTGCCAGCGAGGGGCCGGGACAGAGATCCTACGAGCAGTACTTC
clone size: NA; J gene: TRBJ1-2; V gene: TRBV3-1/TRBV3-2; D gene: NA; CDR3 protein: CASSPGTSNGYTF; CDR3 DNA: TGTGCCAGCAGCCCCGGGACAAGTAATGGCTACACCTTC
clone size: NA; J gene: TRBJ2-2; V gene: TRBV11-3; D gene: NA; CDR3 protein: CASSLGQANTGELFF; CDR3 DNA: TGTGCCAGCAGCTTAGGACAGGCGAACACCGGGGAGCTGTTTTTT
clone size: few; J gene: TRBJ2-2; V gene: TRBV29-1; D gene: TRBD1; CDR3 protein: CSVGQGANTGELFF; CDR3 DNA: TGCAGCGTTGGACAGGGGGCCAACACCGGGGAGCTGTTTTTT
clone size: NA; J gene: TRBJ1-1; V gene: TRBV7-2; D gene: NA; CDR3 protein: CASSVPEGEAFF; CDR3 DNA: TGTGCCAGCAGCGTCCCGGAGGGTGAAGCTTTCTTT
clone size: NA; J gene: TRBJ2-7; V gene: TRBV6-5; D gene: TRBD2; CDR3 protein: CASSYDGREQYF; CDR3 DNA: TGTGCCAGCAGTTACGACGGGAGGGAGCAGTACTTC
clone size: NA; J gene: TRBJ2-7; V gene: TRBV25-1; D gene: NA; CDR3 protein: CASSKTGSSYEQYF; CDR3 DNA: TGTGCCAGCAGTAAAACAGGGAGCTCCTACGAGCAGTACTTC
clone size: NA; J gene: TRBJ1-1; V gene: TRBV12-3/TRBV12-4; D gene: NA; CDR3 protein: CASSRGGTGAFF; CDR3 DNA: TGTGCCAGCAGTCGGGGCGGGACTGGAGCTTTCTTT
clone size: once; J gene: TRBJ2-3; V gene: TRBV9; D gene: TRBD1; CDR3 protein: CASSGQGSDTQYF; CDR3 DNA: TGTGCCAGCAGCGGACAGGGTTCAGATACGCAGTATTTT
clone size: NA; J gene: TRBJ2-6; V gene: TRBV19; D gene: NA; CDR3 protein: CASSISGSSGANVLTF; CDR3 DNA: TGTGCCAGTAGTATATCCGGGAGCTCTGGGGCCAACGTCCTGACTTTC